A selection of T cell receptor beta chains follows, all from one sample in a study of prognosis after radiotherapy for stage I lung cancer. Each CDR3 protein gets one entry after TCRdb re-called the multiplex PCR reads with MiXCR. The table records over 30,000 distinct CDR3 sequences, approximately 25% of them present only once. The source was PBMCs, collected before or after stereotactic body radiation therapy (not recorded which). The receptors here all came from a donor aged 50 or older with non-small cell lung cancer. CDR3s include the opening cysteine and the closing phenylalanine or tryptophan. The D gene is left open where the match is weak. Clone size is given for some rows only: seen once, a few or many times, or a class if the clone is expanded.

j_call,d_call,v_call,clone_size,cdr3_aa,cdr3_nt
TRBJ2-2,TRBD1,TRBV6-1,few,CASSRQTGQMNTGELFF,TGTGCCAGCAGCCGACAGACGGGACAGATGAACACCGGGGAGCTGTTTTTT
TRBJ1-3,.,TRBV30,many,CAWNHLGPHIGRNTIYF,TGTGCCTGGAACCATTTAGGACCCCACATCGGGAGAAACACCATATATTTT
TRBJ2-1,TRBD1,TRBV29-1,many,CSVSQGDEQFF,TGCAGCGTTTCACAGGGGGATGAGCAGTTCTTC
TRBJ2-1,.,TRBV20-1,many,CSAREGAQYNEQFF,TGCAGTGCTAGAGAGGGGGCGCAGTACAATGAGCAGTTCTTC
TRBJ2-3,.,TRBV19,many,CASTPTISDTQYF,TGTGCCAGTACCCCGACTATTTCAGATACGCAGTATTTT
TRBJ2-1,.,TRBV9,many,CASSVTSHLYNEQFF,TGTGCCAGCAGCGTAACTAGCCACCTTTACAATGAGCAGTTCTTC
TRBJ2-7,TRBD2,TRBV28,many,CASSLGSSGGFSYEQYF,TGTGCCAGCAGTTTAGGGTCTAGCGGGGGATTCTCCTACGAGCAGTACTTC
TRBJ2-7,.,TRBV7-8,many,CASSPSQGLYYEQYF,TGTGCCAGCAGCCCGAGCCAGGGGTTATACTACGAGCAGTACTTC
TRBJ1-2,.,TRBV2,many,CASKEVGGYTF,TGTGCCAGCAAGGAGGTGGGTGGCTACACCTTC
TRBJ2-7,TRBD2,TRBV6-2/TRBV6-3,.,CASSGLAGGSHSYEQYF,TGTGCCAGCAGTGGACTAGCGGGAGGATCCCACTCCTACGAGCAGTACTTC
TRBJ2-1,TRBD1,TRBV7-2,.,CASSLDQGAYNEQFF,TGTGCCAGCAGCTTAGATCAGGGGGCATACAATGAGCAGTTCTTC
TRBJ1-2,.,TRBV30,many,CAWMRGEGYTF,TGTGCCTGGATGCGTGGGGAAGGCTACACCTTC
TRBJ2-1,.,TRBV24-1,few,CATSTSLRVSDEQFF,TGTGCCACCTCGACCTCTCTGCGGGTGAGTGATGAGCAGTTCTTC
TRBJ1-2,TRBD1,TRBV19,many,CASRDSYNYGYTF,TGTGCCAGCCGGGACAGTTATAACTATGGCTACACCTTC
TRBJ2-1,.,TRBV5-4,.,CASSLSGAYNEQFF,TGTGCCAGCAGCTTATCGGGCGCCTACAATGAGCAGTTCTTC
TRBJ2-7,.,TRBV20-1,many,CSARDGAGSYEQYF,TGCAGTGCTAGAGATGGCGCGGGCTCCTACGAGCAGTACTTC
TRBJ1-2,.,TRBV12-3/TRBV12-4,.,CASSLTGWALYGHTF,TGTGCCAGCAGTCTCACAGGGTGGGCCCTTTATGGCCACACCTTC
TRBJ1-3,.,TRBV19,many,CASSIVGRRNTIYF,TGTGCCAGTAGTATAGTCGGCAGAAGAAACACCATATATTTT
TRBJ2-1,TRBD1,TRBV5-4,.,CASSPRTGAYNEQFF,TGTGCCAGCAGCCCCCGGACAGGGGCATACAATGAGCAGTTCTTC
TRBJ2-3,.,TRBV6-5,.,CASSYLNGERGHTQYF,TGTGCCAGCAGTTACCTAAATGGGGAGCGAGGCCATACGCAGTATTTT
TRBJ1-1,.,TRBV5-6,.,CASSPGRTTSNTEAFF,TGTGCCAGCAGCCCGGGACGGACTACATCGAACACTGAAGCTTTCTTT
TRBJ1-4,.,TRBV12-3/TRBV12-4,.,CASRGPGSSEKLFF,TGTGCCAGCAGGGGACCAGGGTCAAGTGAAAAACTGTTTTTT
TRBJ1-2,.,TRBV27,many,CASRLRGRIGGYTF,TGTGCCAGCAGGCTCAGGGGCAGGATTGGTGGCTACACCTTC
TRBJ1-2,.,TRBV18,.,CTSSPQRKEYGYTF,TGTACCAGCTCACCACAGAGGAAGGAATATGGCTACACCTTC
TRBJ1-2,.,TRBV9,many,CASSVEGGGLGYTF,TGTGCCAGCAGCGTAGAAGGGGGTGGCCTGGGCTACACCTTC
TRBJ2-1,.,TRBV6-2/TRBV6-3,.,CASSARGSSGEQFF,TGTGCCAGCAGTGCTAGAGGGAGTAGCGGTGAGCAGTTCTTC
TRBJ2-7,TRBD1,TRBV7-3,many,CASSLGTGEQYF,TGTGCCAGCAGCCTCGGGACAGGCGAGCAGTACTTC
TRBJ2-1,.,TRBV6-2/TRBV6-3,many,CASSEPPGLQFF,TGTGCCAGCAGTGAACCCCCGGGCCTCCAGTTCTTC
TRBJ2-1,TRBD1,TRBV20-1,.,CSAVKSGTDYNEQFF,TGCAGTGCTGTCAAATCCGGGACAGACTACAATGAGCAGTTCTTC
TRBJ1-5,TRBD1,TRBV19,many,CASSIGTGVSQPQHF,TGTGCCAGTAGTATAGGGACAGGGGTCAGTCAGCCCCAGCATTTT
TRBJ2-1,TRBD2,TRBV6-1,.,CASGRLTSGRAAEQFF,TGTGCCAGCGGTCGCTTGACTAGCGGGAGGGCCGCTGAGCAATTCTTC
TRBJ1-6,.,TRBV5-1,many,CASSLGDLSNSPLHF,TGCGCCAGCAGCTTGGGTGATCTTTCCAATTCACCCCTCCACTTT